This T cell receptor (beta chain) was observed in a study of technical replicates of blood from a handful of donors. TCRdb's copy holds only in-frame clones and misses some; the assay was immunoSEQ multiplex PCR. The data show about 83,000 clones, with about 90% seen just once and 0.27% held by the top ten. This CDR3 comprises 16 residues. From germline, CDR1 is SNHLY and CDR2 FYNNEI. The V segment lost 7 bases and the J segment 2 bases; nucleotides outside the gene matches: 12. In this sample, this clone turned up once. The chain uses TRBV2 and TRBJ2-3; 7 bases line up with TRBD2. Sample: T cells isolated from PBMCs. This receptor was identified in a human donor in good health. In DNA, the CDR3 is TGTGCCAGCAATTACGGGGGGACTCCTACCACAGATACGCAGTATTTT. It yields the protein CASNYGGTPTTDTQYF.